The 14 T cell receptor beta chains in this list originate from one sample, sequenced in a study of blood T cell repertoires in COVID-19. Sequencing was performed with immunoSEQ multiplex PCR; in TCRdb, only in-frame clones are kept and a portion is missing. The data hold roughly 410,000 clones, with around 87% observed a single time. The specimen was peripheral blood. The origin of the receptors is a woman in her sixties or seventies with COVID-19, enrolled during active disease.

CDR3 protein: CASSLLGAEVTEAFF. The CDR3 DNA is TGTGCCAGCAGCTTACTAGGGGCCGAGGTGACTGAAGCTTTCTTT. This chain uses TRBV7-9 with TRBJ1-1, with D perhaps TRBD1 (5 bases). The germline V gene has CDR1 SEHNR and CDR2 FQNEAQ (reference sequence). V lost 2 bases to trimming and J lost 5 bases, with 15 bases between them. The CDR3 has 15 residues. The whole variable domain, remainder taken from reference TRBV7-9 and TRBJ1-1, is DTGVSQNPRHKITKRGQNVTFRCDPISEHNRLYWYRQTLGQGPEFLTYFQNEAQLEKSRLLSDRFSAERPKGSFSTLEIQRTEQGDSAMYLCASSLLGAEVTEAFFGQGTRLTVV.

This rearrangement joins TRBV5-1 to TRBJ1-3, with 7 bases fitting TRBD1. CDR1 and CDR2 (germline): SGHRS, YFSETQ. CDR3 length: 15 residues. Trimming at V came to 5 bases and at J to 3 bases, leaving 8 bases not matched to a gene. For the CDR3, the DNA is TGCGCCAGCAGTTTCTCAGGACAGGATGGAAACACCATATATTTT. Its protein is CASSFSGQDGNTIYF.

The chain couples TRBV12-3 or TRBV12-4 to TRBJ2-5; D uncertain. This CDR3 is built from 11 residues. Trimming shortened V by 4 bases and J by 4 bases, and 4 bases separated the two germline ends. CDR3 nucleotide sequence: TGTGCCAGCAGTTCGGTAGAGACCCAGTACTTC. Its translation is CASSSVETQYF.

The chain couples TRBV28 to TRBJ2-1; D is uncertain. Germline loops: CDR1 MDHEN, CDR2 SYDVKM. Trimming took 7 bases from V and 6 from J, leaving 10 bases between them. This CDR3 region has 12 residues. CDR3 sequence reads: CASMKRGNEQFF. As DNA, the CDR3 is TGTGCCAGCATGAAGCGAGGCAATGAGCAGTTCTTC.

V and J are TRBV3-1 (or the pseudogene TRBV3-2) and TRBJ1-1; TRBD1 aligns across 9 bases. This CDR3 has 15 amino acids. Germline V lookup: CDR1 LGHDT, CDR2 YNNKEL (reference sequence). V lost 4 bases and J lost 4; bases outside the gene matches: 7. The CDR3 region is CASSRWDRVRTEAFF. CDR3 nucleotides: TGTGCCAGCAGCCGCTGGGACAGGGTACGCACTGAAGCTTTCTTT.

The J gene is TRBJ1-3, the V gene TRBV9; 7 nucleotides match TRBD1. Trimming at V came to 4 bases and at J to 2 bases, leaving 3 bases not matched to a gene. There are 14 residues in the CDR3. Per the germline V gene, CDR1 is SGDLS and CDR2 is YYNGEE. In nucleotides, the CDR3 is TGTGCCAGCAGCACCCAGGGGGCTGGAAACACCATATATTTT. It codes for CASSTQGAGNTIYF.

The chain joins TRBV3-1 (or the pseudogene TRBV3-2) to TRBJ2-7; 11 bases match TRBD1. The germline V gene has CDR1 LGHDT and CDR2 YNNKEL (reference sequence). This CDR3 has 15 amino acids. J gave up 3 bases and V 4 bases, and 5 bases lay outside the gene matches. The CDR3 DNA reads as TGTGCCAGCAGCCGAACCGGGACAGGGGGCTACGAGCAGTACTTC. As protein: CASSRTGTGGYEQYF.

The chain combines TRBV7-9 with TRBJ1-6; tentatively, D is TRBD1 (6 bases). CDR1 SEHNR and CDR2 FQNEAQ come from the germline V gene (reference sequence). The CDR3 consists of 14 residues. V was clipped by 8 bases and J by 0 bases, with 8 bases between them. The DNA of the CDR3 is TGTGCCAGCCACAGGGACTCCTATAATTCACCCCTCCACTTT. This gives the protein CASHRDSYNSPLHF.

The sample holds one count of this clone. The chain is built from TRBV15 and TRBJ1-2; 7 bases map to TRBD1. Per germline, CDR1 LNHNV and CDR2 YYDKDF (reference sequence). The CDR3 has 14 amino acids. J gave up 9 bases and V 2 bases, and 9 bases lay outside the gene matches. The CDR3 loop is CATSRSGTDERYTF. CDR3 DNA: TGTGCCACCAGCAGATCGGGGACAGACGAACGCTACACCTTC.

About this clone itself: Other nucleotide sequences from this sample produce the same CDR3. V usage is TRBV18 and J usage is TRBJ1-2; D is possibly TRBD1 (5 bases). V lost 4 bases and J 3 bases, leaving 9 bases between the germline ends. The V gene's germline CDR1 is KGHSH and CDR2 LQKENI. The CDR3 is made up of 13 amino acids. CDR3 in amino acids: CASSLGRDYGYTF. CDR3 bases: TGTGCCAGCTCACTAGGCAGGGACTATGGCTACACCTTC.

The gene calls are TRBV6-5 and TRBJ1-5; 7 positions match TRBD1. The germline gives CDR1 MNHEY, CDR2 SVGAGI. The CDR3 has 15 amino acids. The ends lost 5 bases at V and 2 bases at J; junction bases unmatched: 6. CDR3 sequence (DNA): TGTGCCAGCAGTCCCCAGGGGGTAGGCAATCAGCCCCAGCATTTT. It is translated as CASSPQGVGNQPQHF.

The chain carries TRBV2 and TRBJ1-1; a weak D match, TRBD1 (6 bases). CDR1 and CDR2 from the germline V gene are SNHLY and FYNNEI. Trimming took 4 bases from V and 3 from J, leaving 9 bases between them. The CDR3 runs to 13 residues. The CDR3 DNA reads TGTGCCAGCAGTGGAGGGGGGGACACTGAAGCTTTCTTT. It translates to CASSGGGDTEAFF.

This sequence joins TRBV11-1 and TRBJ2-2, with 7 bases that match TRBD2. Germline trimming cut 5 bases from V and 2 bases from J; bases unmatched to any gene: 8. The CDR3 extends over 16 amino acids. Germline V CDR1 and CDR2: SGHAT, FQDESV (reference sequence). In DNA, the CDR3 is TGTGCCAGCAGCCGCTCCAGCGGGGATAACACCGGGGAGCTGTTTTTT. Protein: CASSRSSGDNTGELFF.

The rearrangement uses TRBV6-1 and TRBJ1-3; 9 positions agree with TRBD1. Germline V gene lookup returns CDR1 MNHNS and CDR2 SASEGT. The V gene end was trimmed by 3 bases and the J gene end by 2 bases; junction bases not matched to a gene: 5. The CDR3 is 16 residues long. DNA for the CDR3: TGTGCCAGCAGTGAGGGGACAGGGTCAACTGGAAACACCATATATTTT. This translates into CASSEGTGSTGNTIYF.